This T cell receptor (beta chain) stems from a study of blood T cells in healthy people across ages. Findings of the study overall: Naive T cell percentage strongly correlated with TCR beta diversity. The fall in TCR beta diversity per million T cells was roughly linear with age.

Many counts were recorded for this clonotype. Its antigen is not known. The second PCR ran roughly 7 to 12 cycles with a sample-barcoded 5' primer and J-beta primers. TCRdb re-analysed the 5' RACE reads in MiXCR, keeping a single row per CDR3 protein. The sample holds 550,000 to 650,000 distinct CDR3 sequences, approximately 30% seen once. V gave up 1 base and J gave up 1 base, with 9 bases separating them. The CDR3 is 15 amino acids. Germline V gene lookup returns CDR1 SGHTA and CDR2 FQGNSA. The sample was blood. This TCR derives from a woman older than 75 in good health. The rearrangement uses TRBV7-2 and TRBJ2-3; D remains unclear. The CDR3 DNA reads as TGTGCCAGCAGCTTAGTCGACTGGGGCACAGATACGCAGTATTTT. Encoded protein: CASSLVDWGTDTQYF.